The present TCR beta chain was sequenced within a study of T cell repertoires in cytomegalovirus infection. The wider study: CMV epitopes in the study were HLA-C-restricted (recently identified) and HLA-B-restricted (well studied). Both a matching HLA type and CMV infection were indicated by public TCR beta signatures. Overall study results and limits: Ex vivo, HLA-C-restricted CMV-specific TCR beta clonotypes prevailed over the rest of the response.

MiXCR was run by TCRdb on the reads, yielding one entry per CDR3 protein. This table holds 650,000 to 850,000 distinct CDR3 sequences, almost 30% found once. In regard to this clonotype: Its target is not known. This may be a read error: a much more frequent sequence differs by one nucleotide.

This receptor was identified in a human donor in good health (CMV status not recorded). Some clones in this sample may be carry-over from other donors' samples. The sample consisted of cultured CD8+ T cells from PBMCs, taken from culture after CMV antigen stimulation.

CDR3 sequence reads: CASSPDGEQETQYF. CDR3 in DNA: TGTGCCAGCAGCCCCGACGGGGAGCAAGAGACCCAGTACTTC. The V gene is TRBV9, the J gene TRBJ2-5; a weak D match, TRBD2 (5 bases). CDR3 length: 14 residues. CDR1 is SGDLS, CDR2 YYNGEE, per germline. Trimming left V 4 bases short and J 2 bases short, with 12 bases between.